Shown below are 13 T cell receptor beta chains from a single sample sequenced in a study of tumor-infiltrating lymphocytes in primary liver carcinoma. Co-extraction yielded RNA and DNA from around 20-30 mg of unsorted bulk tissue. A constant-region primer served to make TCR beta cDNA from around 500 ng total RNA. Libraries for TCR beta were built through three nested multiplex PCR rounds, which together made up a slightly modified ARM-PCR procedure. Primers for the first two PCR rounds were TRBV1-TRBV30 forward primers and a C-beta reverse primer (roughly 10 cycles per round). TCRdb re-derived calls from the multiplex PCR reads in MiXCR, one entry per CDR3 protein. The table lists tens of thousands of distinct CDR3 sequences, less than 75% of them singletons. What was sequenced was liver tumor tissue from sampling region 2. Subset: tumor region T2, inferior pole. The receptors derive from a man aged 40-49 years with primary liver carcinoma and hepatitis B virus infection.

About this clonotype itself: An end of the junction does not agree with germline; a read error may underlie this. This chain uses TRBV12-3 or TRBV12-4 with TRBJ1-5, with 12 bases lining up with TRBD1. The CDR3 totals 15 residues. The CDR3 coding sequence is TGTGCCAGCAGATTCGGGACAGGGGGCCATCAGCCCCAGCGTTTT. This encodes CASRFGTGGHQPQRF.

Regarding this clonotype: In this CDR3 the conserved last residue, phenylalanine or tryptophan, is missing, so a read error is likely. CDR3 sequence reads: CANSRTGSNQPQHY. The CDR3 DNA reads as TGTGCCAACAGTAGGACAGGGAGCAATCAGCCCCAGCATTAT. The V gene is TRBV12-3 or TRBV12-4, the J gene TRBJ1-5, with 8 bases lining up with TRBD1. This CDR3 is built from 14 residues.

A few counts support this clonotype. The CDR3 nucleotides are TGTGCCAGCAGTTCTCCAGGGGTCTCCGTCACCGGGGAGCTGTTTTTT. The encoded protein is CASSSPGVSVTGELFF. The V gene is TRBV6-5, the J gene TRBJ2-2, with D tentatively TRBD1 (6 bases). The V end lost 4 bases, the J end lost 4 bases, and 16 bases lay between the germline ends. The CDR3 has 16 residues. The germline V gene encodes CDR1 MNHEY and CDR2 SVGAGI.

Turning to this clonotype: Mismatch with germline at one junction end may stem from a read error. The rearrangement uses TRBV11-1 and TRBJ2-7; D assignment may be TRBD1 or TRBD2 (5 bases each). This CDR3 is 13 amino acids long. CDR1 is SGHAT, CDR2 FQDESV, per germline (reference sequence). CDR3 DNA: TGTGCCAGCTGGGGGAAGCGATCCTACGGGCAGTACTTC. This codes for CASWGKRSYGQYF. The full variable domain, completed using reference TRBV11-1 and TRBJ2-7, is EAEVAQSPRYKITEKSQAVAFWCDPISGHATLYWYRQILGQGPELLVQFQDESVVDDSQLPKDRFSAERLKGVDSTLKIQPAELGDSAMYLCASWGKRSYGQYFGPGTRLTVT.

With regard to this clonotype: Being one base from a much bigger clone, this may be a read error. V usage is TRBV28 and J usage is TRBJ2-4; D is unresolved. The CDR3 is 15 amino acids. CDR1 and CDR2 from the germline V gene are MDHEN and SYDVKM. The DNA for the CDR3 is TGTGCCGGCAGCCCTCCCGGGTTGGCCAGAAACATTCAGTACTTC. This translates into CAGSPPGLARNIQYF.

Concerning this clonotype itself: A much larger clone lies one base from this, so it may be a read error. V and J are TRBV19 and TRBJ1-2; D unclear. The V gene's germline CDR1 is LNHDA and CDR2 SQIVND (reference sequence). There are 13 residues in the CDR3. V lost 8 bases and J 4 bases, leaving 14 bases between the germline ends. CDR3 loop: CASRGLSSYGYTF. CDR3 DNA: TGTGCCAGTCGAGGTCTTTCTAGCTATGGCTACACCTTC.

Comments on this clonotype: At one end the junction does not follow the germline gene, possibly because of a read error. This chain joins TRBV4-1 and TRBJ2-7; D is perhaps TRBD1 or TRBD2 (6 bases each). CDR3 length: 18 amino acids. Looked up from germline, CDR1 is MGHRA and CDR2 is YSYEKL. The CDR3 DNA reads TGCACCAGCGGCCAAGATCTTTATTCGGGGGCGCAAACCTACGAGCAGTACTTC. It is translated as CTSGQDLYSGAQTYEQYF.

This clonotype came up a few times. The rearrangement uses TRBV29-1 and TRBJ2-7, with TRBD2 matching 9 bases. Germline values: CDR1 SQVTM, CDR2 ANQGSEA. CDR3 length: 14 amino acids. In DNA, the CDR3 is TGCAGTGCTGTTTTAGCGGGAGCATTCTACGAGCAGTACTTC. It encodes CSAVLAGAFYEQYF.

As for this clonotype: The junction shows a germline mismatch at one end, possibly a read error. This sequence joins TRBV12-5 and TRBJ2-2, with D possibly TRBD1 on 6 matching bases. Germline V gene lookup returns CDR1 LGHNT and CDR2 FRNRAP. This CDR3 has 17 amino acids. CDR3 residues: CASGLVLEQGKTGKLFF. CDR3 nucleotide sequence: TGTGCTAGTGGTTTGGTACTCGAGCAGGGGAAAACCGGGAAGCTGTTTTTT. Drawing the rest from reference TRBV12-5 and TRBJ2-2, the complete variable domain is DARVTQTPRHKVTEMGQEVTMRCQPILGHNTVFWYRQTMMQGLELLAYFRNRAPLDDSGMPKDRFSAEMPDATLATLKIQPSEPRDSAVYFCASGLVLEQGKTGKLFFGEGSRLTVL.

Comments on this clonotype: It is likely a read error, because the conserved phenylalanine at the end of the CDR3 is missing. The V and J genes are TRBV11-2 and TRBJ2-5; 8 positions agree with TRBD2. The germline V gene has CDR1 SGHAT and CDR2 FQNNGV. The CDR3 contains 16 residues. CDR3 in amino acids: CTSGQTLGGGKETQYY. The CDR3 DNA reads as TGTACCAGCGGCCAAACTCTTGGCGGGGGGAAAGAGACCCAGTACTAC.

This clonotype was seen at least ten times. A much larger clone is a single base away; this may be a read error. No conserved phenylalanine or tryptophan is present at the end of the CDR3, so a read error is the likely explanation. V usage is TRBV11-2 and J usage is TRBJ1-1; 8 bases are a match to TRBD1. The CDR3 has 15 amino acids. V lost 5 bases and J lost 3; bases outside the gene matches: 8. Per germline, CDR1 SGHAT and CDR2 FQNNGV. The CDR3 bases are TGTGCCAGCAGCCCCCCGACAGGGGCCGACACTGAAGCTTTCCTT. Residues: CASSPPTGADTEAFL.

The V gene is TRBV6-1, the J gene TRBJ2-7; possibly TRBD1 for D (6 bases). The CDR3 runs to 15 residues. Per germline, CDR1 MNHNS and CDR2 SASEGT. The V and J ends lost 10 bases and 12 bases respectively, with 31 bases between them. CDR3 bases: TGTGCCATCCAGAACGGCCGGGACAACCTATACGGGCTGTACTTC. This gives the protein CAIQNGRDNLYGLYF.

This clonotype was seen just once. This chain joins TRBV29-1 and TRBJ1-1; D is possibly TRBD1 (5 bases). The CDR3 length is 15 residues. Germline V gene lookup returns CDR1 SQVTM and CDR2 ANQGSEA. Between the trimmed V and J ends, which lost 5 bases and 0 bases, there was a span of 16 bases. The CDR3: CSVSTEWGMNTEAFF. The CDR3 nucleotides are TGCAGCGTTTCCACAGAGTGGGGCATGAACACTGAAGCTTTCTTT.